This T cell receptor beta chain was captured by sequencing in a study of PD-L1 blockade in urothelial cancer. Study background: Patients, treated from about 2014 onward, received atezolizumab 1,200 mg intravenously every 3 weeks.

Synthetic TCR analog templates were spiked into each PCR. The assay was immunoSEQ multiplex PCR, and TCRdb's table has in-frame clones only and misses some. The sample includes about 130,000 clones, roughly 83% of them seen just once. The V gene's germline CDR1 is MNHEY and CDR2 SVGAGI. The CDR3 contains 14 residues. V shed 0 bases and J shed 9 bases, with 13 bases lying between them. Time point meaning: pretreatment peripheral blood. V and J are TRBV6-5 and TRBJ2-3; D may be TRBD2 (5 bases). Specimen: PBMCs, collected around atezolizumab (anti-PD-L1) treatment. The origin of this receptor is a man aged 50 to 60 with urothelial cancer. Written as DNA, the CDR3 is TGTGCCAGCAGTTACTCCTCCGGGGTGCGGACGCAGTATTTT. This encodes CASSYSSGVRTQYF.